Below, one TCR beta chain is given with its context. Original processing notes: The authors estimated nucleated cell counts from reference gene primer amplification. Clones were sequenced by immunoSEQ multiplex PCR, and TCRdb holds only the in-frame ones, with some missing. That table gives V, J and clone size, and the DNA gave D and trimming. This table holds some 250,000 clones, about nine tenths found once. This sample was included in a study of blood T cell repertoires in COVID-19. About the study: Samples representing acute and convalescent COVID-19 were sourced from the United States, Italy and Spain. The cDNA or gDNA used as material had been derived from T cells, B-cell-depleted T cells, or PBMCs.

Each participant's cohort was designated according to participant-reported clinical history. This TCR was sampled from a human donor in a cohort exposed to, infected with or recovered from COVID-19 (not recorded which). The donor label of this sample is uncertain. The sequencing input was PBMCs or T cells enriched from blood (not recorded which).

The chain's CDR3 is CASSPRITGVGAVGYTF. CDR3 DNA: TGTGCCAGCAGTCCCCGAATCACAGGGGTCGGGGCGGTAGGCTACACCTTC. The genes are TRBV27 and TRBJ1-2, with 7 bases fitting TRBD1. The CDR3 contains 17 residues. Germline V gives CDR1 MNHEY, CDR2 SMNVEV (reference sequence). The V segment lost 5 bases and the J segment 8 bases; nucleotides outside the gene matches: 20.